This entry concerns a single TCR beta chain. The clone's antigen remains unknown. Base qualities are not recorded, but no much larger clone differs from it by a single base. The immunoSEQ Assay was used to sequence TCR beta CDR3 regions from DNA. The paper's processing steps were these. To compute T cell density, TCR beta template counts were normalized to usable DNA, which was estimated by amplifying housekeeping genes. Richness was estimated with the preseqR package, extrapolating to 400,000 templates for PBMC samples and 120,000 templates for tissue samples. Clonality was taken to be one minus Pielou's evenness. Differential abundance testing on productive amino-acid clonotypes, with a minimum total count of 5 and an alpha of 0.1, was used to identify tissue-enriched TCRs. Repertoire overlap between compartments was quantified with the Jaccard Index and Morisita Overlap Index. TCR beta CDR3s were clustered by GLIPH together with public tetramer-defined viral CDR3s, and at least three viral sequences plus V-gene enrichment were required for viral motifs. This immuneACCESS table, as held by TCRdb, lists in-frame sequences with V and J called but not all clones. Of the missing ones, under half trace to an unresolved V gene in checked studies; the others have no known cause. The V and J calls and clone size are taken from that table; D and trimming were inferred from the DNA. A total of tens of thousands of clones appear in this sample, roughly 89% of them only once. 18% of the sample is taken by the ten largest.

At diagnosis, peripheral blood, uninvolved tumor-adjacent lung and tumor were collected and stored as a combination of fresh-frozen and FFPE material. Blood samples were analyzed as peripheral blood mononuclear cells for TCR repertoire profiling. This sample is part of a study of T cells in localized non-small cell lung cancer (dated by TCRdb to about 2020). Regarding the research as a whole: The study analyzed T cell repertoires of 236 early-stage NSCLC patients, comparing tumors and uninvolved tumor-adjacent lungs. The cohort consisted of 200 to 300 treatment-naive NSCLC patients whose localized lung tumors had been resected. A mean age of approximately 66 years was recorded for the NSCLC patients, of whom roughly 130 were male and 100 to 110 were female.

Beyond this particular receptor, the publication reports: Of the top 100 tumor clones, a median of approximately 60 were detected in paired uninvolved adjacent lung; some 28 were also among that lung's top 100. Uninvolved tumor-adjacent lung showed the highest T cell clonality, higher than tumor, which suggests more focused antigenic responses in the uninvolved tumor-adjacent lung. Because multi-region tumor sequencing was not done, intratumor heterogeneity could not be ruled out. Higher blood T cell density associated with longer overall survival, while higher adjacent-lung clonality associated with shorter survival. Because of the exploratory design, TCR variables were selected using unadjusted p-values without false-discovery rate correction.

The CDR3 spans 14 residues, from the cysteine through the phenylalanine. Only the CDR3 part of the read is kept: 42 bases, read in frame from the first base. The CDR1 and CDR2 encoded by the germline V gene are LGHNA and YSLEER. V lost 0 bases and J lost 4 bases; the stretch between them is 9 bases long. The rearranged chain carries TRBV4-3 and TRBJ2-5; the D gene remains uncertain. The receptor was isolated from a male donor older than 55 with stage III squamous cell lung carcinoma. This specimen consisted of peripheral blood, obtained before any cancer treatment. The CDR3 protein sequence reads: CASSQDKGRETQYF. The DNA sequence follows: TGCGCCAGCAGCCAAGATAAGGGTAGAGAGACCCAGTACTTC.